The rows below give T cell receptor beta chains drawn from one sample of a study of blood T cell repertoires in COVID-19. Sequencing was performed with immunoSEQ multiplex PCR; in TCRdb, only in-frame clones are kept and a portion is missing. Found here are fewer than 200,000 clones, about 90% of them singletons; the top ten hold roughly 21%. Sequencing was carried out using peripheral blood. Every receptor here comes from a man in his 60s with active or convalescent COVID-19. Both conserved end residues are part of each CDR3. Each record gives: J gene, V gene, clone size, D gene, CDR3 DNA, CDR3 protein. The D gene is left open where the match is weak. Size is omitted from some rows. Given values are once, few, many or a class for expanded clones.

>TRBJ1-1|TRBV11-2|NA|TRBD1
TGTGCCAGCAGCAAACCGGACAGGGATTCTTTCTTT
CASSKPDRDSFF
>TRBJ1-2|TRBV7-9|NA|NA
TGTGCCAGCAGCTTAACAGAGCTTTATGGCTACACCTTC
CASSLTELYGYTF
>TRBJ1-2|TRBV12-3/TRBV12-4|NA|NA
TGTGCCAGCAGTTTTGGGGCAGGGTATGGCTACACCTTC
CASSFGAGYGYTF
>TRBJ1-2|TRBV7-6|NA|TRBD1
TGTGCCAGCAGGACCGCACAGGGGGCATTGAACTATGGCTACACCTTC
CASRTAQGALNYGYTF
>TRBJ1-1|TRBV7-9|NA|TRBD1
TGTGCCAGCAGCTTCACAGGGGCACCTACCTCTGAAGCTTTCTTT
CASSFTGAPTSEAFF
>TRBJ2-2|TRBV11-3|NA|TRBD1
TGTGCCAGCAGCTCCACAGGGGCCGGGGAGCTGTTTTTT
CASSSTGAGELFF
>TRBJ1-6|TRBV12-3/TRBV12-4|NA|NA
TGTGCCAGCAGTTCCCAGGGAAATTCACCCCTCCACTTT
CASSSQGNSPLHF
>TRBJ1-6|TRBV23-1|once|TRBD1
TGCGCCAGCAGTCGGGACAGTACAAATTCACCCCTCCACTTT
CASSRDSTNSPLHF
>TRBJ2-5|TRBV5-5|few|NA
TGTGCCAGCAGCTTGGGGCCAGCGGCGGAGACCCAGTACTTC
CASSLGPAAETQYF
>TRBJ2-5|TRBV9|NA|TRBD1
TGTGCCAGCAGCCCAGGACAGGAAGGAGAGACCCAGTACTTC
CASSPGQEGETQYF
>TRBJ2-1|TRBV19|NA|NA
TGTGCCAGTAGCCATTTGAGGGCGAGAGCTCGACTTAGCTCCTACAATGAGCAGTTCTTC
CASSHLRARARLSSYNEQFF
>TRBJ1-6|TRBV30|few|NA
TGTGCCTGGAGCCTAGGGGTGGGGGGATCACCCCTCCACTTT
CAWSLGVGGSPLHF
>TRBJ1-1|TRBV5-4|NA|TRBD1
TGTGCCAGCAGCTCCCTAATCGGACAGGGGTTGAACACTGAAGCTTTCTTT
CASSSLIGQGLNTEAFF
>TRBJ2-7|TRBV6-2/TRBV6-3|NA|TRBD2
TGTGCCAGCAGCCGGACTAGCGGGGGCTACGAGCAGTACTTC
CASSRTSGGYEQYF
>TRBJ2-1|TRBV18|NA|NA
TGTGCCAGCTCACCACCCGGCAGGGCCAATGAGCAGTTCTTC
CASSPPGRANEQFF
>TRBJ2-3|TRBV7-3|NA|TRBD2
TGTGCCAGCAGCCGCGGGACTAGCGGGGGAGGGGATACGCAGTATTTT
CASSRGTSGGGDTQYF
>TRBJ2-2|TRBV3-1/TRBV3-2|NA|TRBD2
TGTGCCAGCAGTGGTAGCGGGGGCCCGGGGACCGGGGAGCTGTTTTTT
CASSGSGGPGTGELFF
>TRBJ1-2|TRBV6-5|NA|NA
TGTGCCAGCAGTCCAGGGGCTTACTATGGCTACACCTTC
CASSPGAYYGYTF
>TRBJ1-2|TRBV2|NA|TRBD1
TGTGCCAACCACTACCGGGACAGGGAAGGGGGCTACACCTTC
CANHYRDREGGYTF
>TRBJ2-7|TRBV18|NA|TRBD2
TGTGCCAGCTCAACATCCAAAATAGCGGGCTCCTACGAGCAGTACTTC
CASSTSKIAGSYEQYF
>TRBJ2-7|TRBV5-5|NA|NA
TGTGCCAGCAGCCCCGCCCCAGGCCCCTACGAGCAGTACTTC
CASSPAPGPYEQYF
>TRBJ2-1|TRBV24-1|NA|NA
TGTGCCCCGACAGGAACTCACAATGAGCAGTTCTTC
CAPTGTHNEQFF
>TRBJ1-2|TRBV5-1|NA|TRBD1
TGCGCCAGCAGCTCAAACACAGGGGGCAGCGGCTACACCTTC
CASSSNTGGSGYTF
>TRBJ1-1|TRBV4-1|once|NA
TGCGCCAGCAGCCGTTCGGTACGCGAAAACGGTGAAGCTTTCTTT
CASSRSVRENGEAFF
>TRBJ1-2|TRBV30|NA|TRBD1
TGTGCCTGGAGTGTACTGGATTTGGGGACAGTTGGAGGCTACACCTTC
CAWSVLDLGTVGGYTF
>TRBJ2-5|TRBV5-1|NA|NA
TGCGCCAGCAGCTCCCAGGCGGGGGAGACCCAGTACTTC
CASSSQAGETQYF
>TRBJ2-3|TRBV5-4|NA|TRBD2
TGTGCCAGCAGCTTGAGGCTAGCGGACACAGATACGCAGTATTTT
CASSLRLADTDTQYF
>TRBJ2-6|TRBV5-1|NA|TRBD1
TGCGCCAGCACCCCGCGGGGGACAGGGGGCTCTGGGGCCAACGTCCTGACTTTC
CASTPRGTGGSGANVLTF
>TRBJ2-5|TRBV5-1|NA|TRBD1
TGCGCCAGCAGCCAAGGGACAGGGACAGAGACCCAGTACTTC
CASSQGTGTETQYF
>TRBJ2-3|TRBV11-2|NA|TRBD2
TGTGCCAGCAGCAAACTAGCGGGACCAGATACGCAGTATTTT
CASSKLAGPDTQYF
>TRBJ2-1|TRBV19|NA|TRBD2
TGTGCCAGTGCAGACTTTCGTGGGACTAGCGGCAATGAGCAGTTCTTC
CASADFRGTSGNEQFF
>TRBJ1-1|TRBV5-1|NA|TRBD1
TGCGCCAGCAGCTTGGGTCAGGGGGAGACTGAAGCTTTCTTT
CASSLGQGETEAFF
>TRBJ2-1|TRBV7-7|NA|TRBD1
TGTGCCAGCAGCCCGGGACAGGGATCCTACAATGAGCAGTTCTTC
CASSPGQGSYNEQFF
>TRBJ1-3|TRBV18|NA|NA
TGTGCCAGCTCACCAGCGGGGAATGGAAACACCATATATTTT
CASSPAGNGNTIYF
>TRBJ2-5|TRBV10-3|NA|NA
TGTGCCATCAGTTCAGGGTTCGAGACCCAGTACTTC
CAISSGFETQYF
>TRBJ2-5|TRBV7-9|NA|TRBD2
TGTGCCAGCAGCTTAAGGTTCGGGACTAGCGGGGGAGGTGAGACCCAGTACTTC
CASSLRFGTSGGGETQYF
>TRBJ1-5|TRBV27|NA|NA
TGTGCCAGCAGCCGGGGGGGCGCAGACTATAGCAATCAGCCCCAGCATTTT
CASSRGGADYSNQPQHF
>TRBJ2-2|TRBV5-5|NA|NA
TGTGCCAGCAGCCCGAGAGACACCGGGGAGCTGTTTTTT
CASSPRDTGELFF
>TRBJ1-5|TRBV6-6|NA|TRBD1
TGTGCCAGCGGGACAGGGGGCATTAATCAGCCCCAGCATTTT
CASGTGGINQPQHF
>TRBJ2-1|TRBV14|NA|NA
TGTGCCAGCAGCCAAGGGGGCATCGCCTACAATGAGCAGTTCTTC
CASSQGGIAYNEQFF
>TRBJ2-2|TRBV6-5|NA|TRBD1
TGTGCCAGCAGAGGACAGGGGGCGAGCACCGGGGAGCTGTTTTTT
CASRGQGASTGELFF
>TRBJ2-7|TRBV12-3/TRBV12-4|NA|NA
TGTGCCAGCAGTTTAGCGATCCGGGAGCAGTACTTC
CASSLAIREQYF
>TRBJ2-2|TRBV6-2/TRBV6-3|NA|TRBD2
TGTGCCAGCAGTTACATGCGGGGGGCGAACACCGGGGAGCTGTTTTTT
CASSYMRGANTGELFF
>TRBJ1-2|TRBV5-6|NA|NA
TGTGCCAGCAGCTTGGGACAGAGATCTAACTATGGCTACACCTTC
CASSLGQRSNYGYTF
>TRBJ2-7|TRBV7-9|NA|NA
TGTGCCAGCAGCTTCGGCAGGCAGCTAGCCGAGCAGTACTTC
CASSFGRQLAEQYF
>TRBJ2-2|TRBV4-1|many|NA
TGCGCCAGCAGCCAACGCCCGGGGGTTGGGGCCGCGAACACCGGGGAGCTGTTTTTT
CASSQRPGVGAANTGELFF
>TRBJ1-4|TRBV9|NA|TRBD1
TGTGCCAGCAGCACGCGCCCGCTGGACAGGGGGGGTGAAAAACTGTTTTTT
CASSTRPLDRGGEKLFF